The clone carrying this TCR beta chain has a single count. This record belongs to a study of blood T cell repertoires in COVID-19. This CDR3 is 13 amino acids long. The germline gives CDR1 LNHDA, CDR2 SQIVND (reference sequence). V trimming: 11 bases; J trimming: 4 bases; junction bases outside the gene matches: 7. The table came from immunoSEQ multiplex PCR; TCRdb's copy has only in-frame clones and leaves some out. This table holds about 390,000 clones, roughly 86% found once. The chain carries TRBV19 and TRBJ2-1; TRBD2 matches 8 bases. The source material was peripheral blood. The clonotype was recovered from a woman aged 55-75 years with COVID-19, enrolled during active disease. DNA of the CDR3: TGTGCCGCGGGGGGACATCCTTACAATGAGCAGTTCTTC. Protein sequence: CAAGGHPYNEQFF.